The clone carrying this T cell receptor (beta chain) was seen ten or more times. These data belong to a study of OX40 agonist ivuxolimab in advanced cancers. Whole-study context: Three dose-escalation patients had partial responses: one with hepatocellular carcinoma and two with cutaneous melanoma.

Data came from immunoSEQ multiplex PCR; TCRdb stores just in-frame clones and leaves some out. The repertoire holds tens of thousands of clones, with approximately 81% as singletons. The CDR3 is 15 amino acids. Looked up from germline, CDR1 is LGHNA and CDR2 is YNFKEQ. V gave up 3 bases and J gave up 5 bases, with 16 bases separating them. This receptor was obtained from an adult with an advanced solid tumor such as melanoma, head and neck, liver or kidney cancer. This sample comprised CD4+ or CD8+ T cells sorted from blood, obtained in a trial of the OX40 agonist ivuxolimab. The chain employs TRBV4-2 and TRBJ1-1, with no clear D. CDR3 amino acids: CASSHAIGLGTEAFF. Here the CDR3 DNA reads TGTGCCAGCAGCCATGCTATCGGGTTAGGGACTGAAGCTTTCTTT.